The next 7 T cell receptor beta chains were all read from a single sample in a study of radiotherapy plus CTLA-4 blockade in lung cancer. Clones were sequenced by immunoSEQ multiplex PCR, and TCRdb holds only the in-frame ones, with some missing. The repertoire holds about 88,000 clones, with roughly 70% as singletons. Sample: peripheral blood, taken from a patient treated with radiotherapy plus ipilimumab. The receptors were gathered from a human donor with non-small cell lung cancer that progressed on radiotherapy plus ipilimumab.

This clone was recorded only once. The CDR3: CASSERGRAGVYEQYF. The CDR3 DNA reads TGTGCCAGCAGTGAACGGGGTCGAGCAGGCGTCTACGAGCAGTACTTC. The chain combines TRBV2 with TRBJ2-7; a weak D match, TRBD2 (5 bases). CDR3 length: 16 amino acids. Germline V gives CDR1 SNHLY, CDR2 FYNNEI. Trimming took off 2 bases at V and 3 bases at J, with 17 bases between the two ends. Together with reference TRBV2 and TRBJ2-7, the CDR3 gives the full variable domain: EPEVTQTPSHQVTQMGQEVILRCVPISNHLYFYWYRQILGQKVEFLVSFYNNEISEKSEIFDDQFSVERPDGSNFTLKIRSTKLEDSAMYFCASSERGRAGVYEQYFGPGTRLTVT.

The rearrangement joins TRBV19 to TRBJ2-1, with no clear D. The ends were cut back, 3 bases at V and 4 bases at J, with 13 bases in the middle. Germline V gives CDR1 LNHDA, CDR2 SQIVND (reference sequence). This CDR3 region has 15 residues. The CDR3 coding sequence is TGTGCCAGTAGTATCCCGCCCGTGGGATACAATGAGCAGTTCTTC. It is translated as CASSIPPVGYNEQFF.

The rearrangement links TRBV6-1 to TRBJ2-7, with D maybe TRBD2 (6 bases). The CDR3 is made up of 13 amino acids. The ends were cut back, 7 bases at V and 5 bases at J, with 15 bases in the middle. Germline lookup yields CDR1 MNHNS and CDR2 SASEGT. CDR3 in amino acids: CASNRPREDEQYF. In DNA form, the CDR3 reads TGTGCCAGCAACCGTCCCAGGGAGGACGAGCAGTACTTC.

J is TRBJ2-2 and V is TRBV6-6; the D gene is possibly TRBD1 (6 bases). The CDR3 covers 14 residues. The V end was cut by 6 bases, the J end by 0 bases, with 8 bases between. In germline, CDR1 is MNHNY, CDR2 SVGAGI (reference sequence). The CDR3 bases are TGTGCCAGCAGCGGGACAACGAACACCGGGGAGCTGTTTTTT. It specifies CASSGTTNTGELFF.

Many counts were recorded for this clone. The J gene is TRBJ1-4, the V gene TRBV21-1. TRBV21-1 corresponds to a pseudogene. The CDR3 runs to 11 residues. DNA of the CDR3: TGTGCCAGCAGCCTTGTCGAAAAACTGTTTTTT. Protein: CASSLVEKLFF.

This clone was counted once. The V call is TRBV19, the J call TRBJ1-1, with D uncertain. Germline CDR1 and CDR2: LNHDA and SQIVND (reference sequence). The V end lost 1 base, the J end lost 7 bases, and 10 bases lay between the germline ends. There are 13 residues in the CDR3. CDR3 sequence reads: CASSIGLGSEAFF. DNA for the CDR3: TGTGCCAGTAGTATAGGTTTGGGCAGTGAAGCTTTCTTT. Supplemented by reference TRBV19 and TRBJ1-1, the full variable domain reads DGGITQSPKYLFRKEGQNVTLSCEQNLNHDAMYWYRQDPGQGLRLIYYSQIVNDFQKGDIAEGYSVSREKKESFPLTVTSAQKNPTAFYLCASSIGLGSEAFFGQGTRLTVV.

CDR3 residues: CASSLALAGNLNEQFF. CDR3 bases: TGCGCCAGCAGCTTGGCGCTAGCGGGAAACCTCAATGAGCAGTTCTTC. The chain is built from TRBV5-1 and TRBJ2-1; 9 bases map to TRBD2. The germline V gene has CDR1 SGHRS and CDR2 YFSETQ. This CDR3 spans 16 amino acids. Trimming removed 0 bases from V and 6 bases from J; junction bases left unmatched: 7.